This TCR beta chain was identified during a study of cytomegalovirus exposure and HLA in healthy donors. Whole-study context: Early released data comprised around 79 million unique TCRs from HLA-typed donors. Study results and limitations: A later look showed TCR association rates differing by HLA locus, highest for DRB1 and lowest for HLA-C. The study designated 164 TCR beta chains cytomegalovirus-associated. In vitro data verified a few CMV-associated chains as specific for CMV antigens.

Primers included in the PCR were 60 Vbeta and 13 Jbeta primers. Profiled with immunoSEQ multiplex PCR; TCRdb holds only in-frame clones, not every one. This table has about 160,000 clones, 75% to 80% appearing once. Details on this clone: The antigen remains undetermined.

This receptor was obtained from a woman in her forties or fifties in good health and CMV-seropositive. Sample: PBMCs.

This CDR3 reads CASSATGYEQYF. CDR3 nucleotides: TGTGCCAGCAGTGCGACAGGGTACGAGCAGTACTTC. The rearrangement joins TRBV28 to TRBJ2-7; 7 bases fit TRBD1. Germline V lookup: CDR1 MDHEN, CDR2 SYDVKM. J lost 4 bases, V lost 5 bases, and 2 bases had no gene match. The CDR3 is 12 residues long.